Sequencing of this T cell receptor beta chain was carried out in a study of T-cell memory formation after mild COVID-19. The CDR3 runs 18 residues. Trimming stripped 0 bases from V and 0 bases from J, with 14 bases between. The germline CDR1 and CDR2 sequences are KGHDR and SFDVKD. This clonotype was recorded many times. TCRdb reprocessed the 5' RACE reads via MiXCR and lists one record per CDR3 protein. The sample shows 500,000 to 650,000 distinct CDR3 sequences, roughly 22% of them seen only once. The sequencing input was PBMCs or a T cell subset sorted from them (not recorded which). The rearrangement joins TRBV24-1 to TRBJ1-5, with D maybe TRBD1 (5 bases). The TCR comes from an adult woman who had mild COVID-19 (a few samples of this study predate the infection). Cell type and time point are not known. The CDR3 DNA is TGTGCCACCAGTGATTTGGTGGAGGGGTTATATAGCAATCAGCCCCAGCATTTT. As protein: CATSDLVEGLYSNQPQHF.